This T cell receptor (beta chain) derives from a study of cytomegalovirus exposure and HLA in healthy donors. Across the study: Early released data comprised tens of millions of unique TCRs from HLA-typed donors. General study results and limits: It was assumed in the presence/absence analyses that sequencing depth was roughly uniform across donors.

PCR used 60 Vbeta primers and 13 Jbeta primers. The protocol was immunoSEQ multiplex PCR, while the TCRdb copy is restricted to in-frame clones and leaves out a portion. The table has over 150,000 clones, about 76% seen once. Concerning this clone: Its antigen is unknown.

The V segment lost 1 base and the J segment 0 bases; nucleotides outside the gene matches: 5. Germline V gene sequence: CDR1 SGHNT, CDR2 YENEEA. The CDR3 is 18 residues long. The chain carries TRBV11-3 and TRBJ2-1, with 11 positions matching TRBD2. The sequence was collected from a woman aged 40 to 50 in good health and CMV-seropositive. The material sequenced was PBMCs. The CDR3 DNA sequence: TGTGCCAGCAGCTTAGGGGGGACTAGCGGAGGCTCCTACAATGAGCAGTTCTTC. This translates into CASSLGGTSGGSYNEQFF.